This T cell receptor beta chain came from a study of radiotherapy plus CTLA-4 blockade in lung cancer. Assay: immunoSEQ multiplex PCR; the TCRdb copy retains only in-frame clones and omits some. The sample shows some 46,000 clones, 82% of them seen only once. The source is a human donor with non-small cell lung cancer who had stable disease on radiotherapy plus ipilimumab. The input for sequencing was peripheral blood, taken from a patient treated with radiotherapy plus ipilimumab.

The CDR3 DNA is TGTGCCAGCAGCCAAGAGTCCACAGGGAATGGCTACACCTTC. Protein sequence: CASSQESTGNGYTF. J is TRBJ1-2 and V is TRBV4-2, with D possibly being TRBD1 (6 bases). In germline, CDR1 is LGHNA, CDR2 YNFKEQ. Between the trimmed V and J ends, which lost 0 bases and 6 bases, there was a span of 11 bases. This CDR3 comprises 14 residues.